This is a list of T cell receptor beta chains from one sample in a study of pediatric ulcerative colitis. The method was immunoSEQ multiplex PCR; TCRdb's version includes in-frame clones alone and lacks a portion of them. The sample lists over 45,000 clones; more than 60% were seen once. The specimen sequenced was gut tissue. These receptors all stem from a girl aged 10 to 17 with moderate ulcerative colitis. Each CDR3 is given with its conserved first and last residue. D genes are given only for firm matches. The size entry is marked missing in some rows and otherwise reads once, few, many or a size class.

CDR3 length | J gene | clone size | V gene | D gene | CDR3 protein | CDR3 DNA
14 | TRBJ2-7 | . | TRBV18 | TRBD1 | CASSPRTGVYEQYF | TGTGCCAGCTCACCAAGGACAGGGGTGTACGAGCAGTACTTC
14 | TRBJ2-5 | . | TRBV4-3 | TRBD2 | CASSQIQRGETQYF | TGCGCCAGCAGCCAAATCCAGCGGGGAGAGACCCAGTACTTC
16 | TRBJ1-1 | . | TRBV18 | TRBD1 | CASSPQTGTRLAEAFF | TGTGCCAGCTCACCGCAGACAGGGACACGGTTGGCTGAAGCTTTCTTT
13 | TRBJ2-1 | . | TRBV6-5 | . | CASSSGSYNEQFF | TGTGCCAGCAGTAGCGGCTCCTACAATGAGCAGTTCTTC
14 | TRBJ2-2 | . | TRBV2 | . | CASRQGSNTGELFF | TGTGCCAGCCGGCAGGGGTCGAACACCGGGGAGCTGTTTTTT
13 | TRBJ2-1 | . | TRBV15 | . | CATSRDRYNEQFF | TGTGCCACCAGCAGAGATCGATACAATGAGCAGTTCTTC
13 | TRBJ2-7 | . | TRBV11-2 | . | CASSPGHEYEQYF | TGTGCCAGCAGCCCCGGACATGAGTACGAGCAGTACTTC
14 | TRBJ2-3 | . | TRBV5-4 | TRBD1 | CAGLDRKSTDTQYF | TGTGCCGGCCTGGACAGGAAAAGCACAGATACGCAGTATTTT
17 | TRBJ2-5 | . | TRBV5-1 | TRBD2 | CASSLVLAGATRETQYF | TGCGCCAGCAGCTTGGTACTAGCGGGGGCTACGAGAGAGACCCAGTACTTC
12 | TRBJ1-1 | . | TRBV15 | . | CATSPRVPEAFF | TGTGCCACCAGCCCGAGGGTTCCTGAAGCTTTCTTT
14 | TRBJ2-1 | . | TRBV4-3 | . | CASSQVRQRGEQFF | TGCGCCAGCAGCCAAGTGCGACAGCGCGGGGAGCAGTTCTTC
14 | TRBJ1-2 | few | TRBV6-5 | . | CASSQTPGSYGYTF | TGTGCCAGCAGTCAGACCCCGGGATCCTATGGCTACACCTTC
17 | TRBJ2-2 | medium-sized | TRBV27 | . | CASSLFPPGLHLGELFF | TGTGCCAGCAGTTTATTCCCCCCCGGACTTCATCTCGGGGAGCTGTTTTTT
13 | TRBJ1-5 | . | TRBV5-1 | . | CASSRDFEQPQHF | TGCGCCAGCAGCAGGGACTTCGAGCAGCCCCAGCATTTT
13 | TRBJ1-1 | once | TRBV5-1 | . | CASSPSGQGEAFF | TGCGCCAGCAGCCCCTCGGGGCAGGGTGAAGCTTTCTTT
13 | TRBJ1-1 | . | TRBV30 | . | CAWSVDWNTEAFF | TGTGCCTGGAGTGTAGACTGGAACACTGAAGCTTTCTTT
16 | TRBJ2-5 | . | TRBV11-2 | . | CASSLVSGSGPETQYF | TGTGCCAGCAGCTTAGTTTCGGGATCAGGTCCAGAGACCCAGTACTTC
15 | TRBJ2-2 | . | TRBV29-1 | . | CSGLGKAANTGELFF | TGCAGCGGCCTGGGGAAGGCGGCGAACACCGGGGAGCTGTTTTTT
16 | TRBJ2-7 | . | TRBV28 | . | CASSFARGRGPYEQYF | TGTGCCAGCAGTTTTGCAAGGGGAAGGGGCCCCTACGAGCAGTACTTC
15 | TRBJ2-6 | . | TRBV19 | TRBD1 | CASDRGVSGANVLTF | TGTGCCAGTGACAGGGGTGTAAGCGGGGCCAACGTCCTGACTTTC
15 | TRBJ1-5 | few | TRBV6-5 | TRBD1 | CASRDGQGHNQPQHF | TGTGCCAGCAGGGATGGACAGGGGCACAATCAGCCCCAGCATTTT
15 | TRBJ2-7 | . | TRBV7-9 | . | CASSFQSPTVYEQYF | TGTGCCAGCAGCTTCCAGAGCCCAACCGTCTACGAGCAGTACTTC
16 | TRBJ1-3 | . | TRBV10-3 | . | CAISDTGQTSGNTIYF | TGTGCCATCAGTGACACAGGACAGACCTCTGGAAACACCATATATTTT
13 | TRBJ1-2 | . | TRBV28 | . | CASSLPGDYGYTF | TGTGCCAGCAGTTTGCCAGGGGACTATGGCTACACCTTC
13 | TRBJ1-2 | . | TRBV5-6 | . | CASSARLFYGYTF | TGTGCCAGCAGCGCAAGGCTATTCTATGGCTACACCTTC
16 | TRBJ2-7 | once | TRBV5-1 | TRBD2 | CASSLEGTSGTYEQYF | TGCGCCAGCAGCTTGGAGGGGACTAGCGGCACCTACGAGCAGTACTTC
16 | TRBJ2-1 | . | TRBV27 | TRBD2 | CASSLRLAGVAYEQFF | TGTGCCAGCAGTCTCCGACTAGCGGGAGTGGCGTATGAGCAGTTCTTC
16 | TRBJ2-1 | . | TRBV7-6 | TRBD2 | CASSLGLAGTYNEQFF | TGTGCCAGCAGCTTAGGACTAGCGGGGACATACAATGAGCAGTTCTTC
16 | TRBJ2-3 | . | TRBV6-5 | . | CASSYTVRSATDTQYF | TGTGCCAGCAGTTACACGGTTCGGTCAGCCACAGATACGCAGTATTTT
16 | TRBJ1-1 | few | TRBV19 | TRBD1 | CASSRPPGTVDTEAFF | TGTGCCAGTTCTCGACCCCCCGGGACAGTTGACACTGAAGCTTTCTTT
15 | TRBJ2-5 | . | TRBV25-1 | . | CASSGSRGVWETQYF | TGTGCCAGCAGTGGCTCTCGGGGTGTATGGGAGACCCAGTACTTC
14 | TRBJ1-2 | few | TRBV5-4 | TRBD1 | CASSIGQGADGYTF | TGTGCCAGCAGCATCGGACAGGGGGCCGATGGCTACACCTTC
13 | TRBJ2-2 | . | TRBV28 | . | CASSRTGSGELFF | TGTGCCAGCAGCCGTACAGGGTCCGGGGAGCTGTTTTTT
12 | TRBJ1-1 | . | TRBV6-5 | . | CASSRGRTEAFF | TGTGCCAGCAGTAGGGGTAGGACTGAAGCTTTCTTT
13 | TRBJ2-7 | . | TRBV30 | . | CAWSRQGAGEQYF | TGTGCCTGGAGTCGACAGGGAGCGGGGGAGCAGTACTTC